The following is a T cell receptor (beta chain) sequence with its context. Everyone who gave samples was a healthy Caucasian. The source of the sample is a study of identical twins. V gave up 2 bases and J gave up 0 bases, with 17 bases separating them. Germline V gene data show CDR1 as KGHSH and CDR2 as LQKENI. The CDR3 totals 17 residues. TCRdb re-derived calls from the 5' RACE reads in MiXCR, one entry per CDR3 protein. The table has about 920,000 distinct CDR3 sequences, 10% to 15% seen once. These data also featured in a second study, about yellow fever vaccine responses in identical twins.

Material for sequencing was PBMCs. This clonotype originated in a woman between 18 and 30 years old in good health. This chain connects TRBV18 to TRBJ2-7; D possibly corresponds to TRBD1 (6 bases). Here the CDR3 DNA reads TGTGCCAGCTCACCAGGTCAGGGGCTTAGGAGCTCCTACGAGCAGTACTTC. Amino acid sequence: CASSPGQGLRSSYEQYF. The variable domain in full, with the rest retrieved from reference TRBV18 and TRBJ2-7, is NAGVMQNPRHLVRRRGQEARLRCSPMKGHSHVYWYRQLPEEGLKFMVYLQKENIIDESGMPKERFSAEFPKEGPSILRIQQVVRGDSAAYFCASSPGQGLRSSYEQYFGPGTRLTVT.